The source of this TCR beta chain is a study of T cell repertoires in cytomegalovirus infection. MiXCR, applied by TCRdb to the reads, yields one record per CDR3 protein. The repertoire has hundreds of thousands of distinct CDR3 sequences, roughly a quarter of them found once; the top ten carry 7.5% to 9%. This clonotype turned up a few times. Germline V CDR1 and CDR2: MNHEY, SVGEGT. The ends were cut back, 7 bases at V and 1 base at J, with 10 bases in the middle. This CDR3 is built from 13 residues. The chain couples TRBV6-2 or TRBV6-3 to TRBJ2-5; weak D call: TRBD2 (6 bases). This receptor was identified in a human donor in good health (CMV status not recorded). Some clones in this sample may be carry-over from other donors' samples. Sequencing input: CD8+ T cells from PBMCs. The CDR3 is CASTGDFQETQYF. The CDR3 nucleotides are TGTGCCAGCACTGGGGACTTCCAAGAGACCCAGTACTTC.